This is a list of T cell receptor beta chains from one sample in a study of PD-1 blockade in classical Hodgkin lymphoma. Sequencing used immunoSEQ multiplex PCR; TCRdb keeps in-frame clones, though not all of them. The table shows 99,000 or so clones, with 89% occurring only once. The material was peripheral blood mononuclear cells (PBMCs), obtained before the fourth cycle of nivolumab. The receptors were sampled from a human donor with classical Hodgkin lymphoma. The CDR3 runs from the conserved cysteine through the conserved F or W. D genes are given only for firm matches. Where a row states a size, it is once, few, many or the class of an expanded clone; other rows omit it.

14	.	TRBV19	TRBJ2-7	.	TGTGCCAGTAGTATAGAACCGAACGGGGTCGAGCAGTACTTC	CASSIEPNGVEQYF
17	once	TRBV19	TRBJ1-1	TRBD1	TGTGCCAGTAGTATAGACCTCATGCCCCAGGGGGCCACTGAAGCTTTCTTT	CASSIDLMPQGATEAFF
19	.	TRBV28	TRBJ2-1	TRBD2	TGTGCCAGCAGTTTAAGCGTTTCATGGACTAGCGGGTGGTACAATGAGCAGTTCTTC	CASSLSVSWTSGWYNEQFF
16	.	TRBV11-2	TRBJ2-6	TRBD1	TGTGCCAGCAGCATCAGACAGGGGGCTGGGGCCAACGTCCTGACTTTC	CASSIRQGAGANVLTF
15	few	TRBV30	TRBJ1-3	.	TGTGCCTGGAATCCGGGGGCTCACTCTGGAAACACCATATATTTT	CAWNPGAHSGNTIYF
14	.	TRBV7-8	TRBJ2-1	.	TGTGCCAGCAGCGGAGTTGGTAGGTACAATGAGCAGTTCTTC	CASSGVGRYNEQFF
11	.	TRBV12-5	TRBJ1-1	.	TGTGCTAGTGGTCTTGACACTGAAGCTTTCTTT	CASGLDTEAFF
15	.	TRBV5-1	TRBJ1-1	TRBD1	TGCGCCAGCAAACGGACAGGGGGAGATAACACTGAAGCTTTCTTT	CASKRTGGDNTEAFF
15	.	TRBV4-1	TRBJ2-1	.	TGCGCCAGCAGCCAGCGGGCTAGCTCCTACAATGAGCAGTTCTTC	CASSQRASSYNEQFF
16	.	TRBV4-1	TRBJ2-7	TRBD2	TGCGCCAGCAGCCAACCCGCCACTAGCGAGGCCTACGAGCAGTACTTC	CASSQPATSEAYEQYF
15	.	TRBV21-1	TRBJ1-5	.	TGTGCCAGCACCCCGAGGAGCCGTAGCAATCAGCCCCAGCATTTT	CASTPRSRSNQPQHF
14	.	TRBV25-1	TRBJ1-2	.	TGTGCCAGCAGTGAGCCTCTGAATAACTATGGCTACACCTTC	CASSEPLNNYGYTF
15	few	TRBV5-6	TRBJ1-2	TRBD1	TGTGCCAGCAGCTTGGGACAGGGCTTTGGGTATGGCTACACCTTC	CASSLGQGFGYGYTF
13	.	TRBV29-1	TRBJ1-1	TRBD1	TGCAGCGTTGCGGGACAGCTGAACACTGAAGCTTTCTTT	CSVAGQLNTEAFF
15	.	TRBV6-4	TRBJ1-2	.	TGTGCCAGCAGTGACGGGGGTCGCGAGTCCTATGGCTACACCTTC	CASSDGGRESYGYTF
14	.	TRBV7-9	TRBJ2-7	TRBD2	TGTGCCAGCACCCGACTAGCGGATACCTACGAGCAGTACTTC	CASTRLADTYEQYF
18	.	TRBV7-9	TRBJ2-2	TRBD1	TGTGCCAGCAGCTCAGGGACAGGGGAGGCCTCGAACACCGGGGAGCTGTTTTTT	CASSSGTGEASNTGELFF